This passage covers 24 T cell receptor beta chains from one sample sequenced in a study of PD-1 blockade in classical Hodgkin lymphoma (dated by TCRdb to about 2020). The label giving this sample's time point can be read as: cycle 1 day 1 (C1D1), immediately before nivolumab initiation. Relapse after autologous stem cell transplantation had occurred in all trial patients, and cohorts A, B and C were distinguished by prior brentuximab vedotin exposure. The library was generated by the immunoSEQ multiplex PCR assay. What TCRdb holds here is the immuneACCESS table cut down to in-frame rearrangements. Part of the clones is not present; checked against another copy, under half of the missing clones reflect an unresolved V gene, and the others are unexplained. The sample has under 70,000 clones on record, more than 70% of them singletons. Under 15% of the sample lies in the top ten. The source material was peripheral blood mononuclear cells (PBMCs), sampled at baseline. The receptors shown here come from a human donor with classical Hodgkin lymphoma.

The chain is built from TRBV28 and TRBJ2-7; 8 bases line up with TRBD1. The V segment lost 5 bases and the J segment 6 bases; nucleotides outside the gene matches: 9. The CDR3 is made up of 14 amino acids. From germline, CDR1 is MDHEN and CDR2 SYDVKM. This CDR3 is CASSPGQGPSEQYF. CDR3 nucleotides: TGTGCCAGCAGTCCCGGACAGGGCCCCTCCGAGCAGTACTTC.

J is TRBJ1-5 and V is TRBV2; perhaps TRBD1 as D (5 bases). V was shortened by 5 bases and J by 5 bases, with 10 bases between the two germline ends. Germline CDR1 reads SNHLY; CDR2 reads FYNNEI. This CDR3 has 13 amino acids. The CDR3 DNA reads as TGTGCCAGCAGTTTGGGGCGCGATCAGCCCCAGCATTTT. It yields the protein CASSLGRDQPQHF.

The chain employs TRBV6-6 and TRBJ1-2, with 7 bases lining up with TRBD1. CDR1 is MNHNY and CDR2 is SVGAGI in the germline V gene (reference sequence). V lost 2 bases, J lost 6 bases, and 3 bases stayed unmatched. This CDR3 is built from 13 residues. DNA of the CDR3: TGTGCCAGCAGTTACCGAGGGGGCCATGGCTACACCTTC. This translates into CASSYRGGHGYTF.

V usage is TRBV5-1 and J usage is TRBJ2-5; no definite D call. This CDR3 is built from 15 residues. Germline CDR1 and CDR2: SGHRS and YFSETQ. Deletions cut 0 bases from V and 4 bases from J, with 13 bases between. CDR3: CASSLVQPDRETQYF. The DNA of the CDR3 is TGCGCCAGCAGCTTGGTTCAGCCAGACCGAGAGACCCAGTACTTC.

The V and J genes are TRBV14 and TRBJ2-3; 9 nucleotides agree with TRBD1. Germline values: CDR1 SGHDN, CDR2 FVKESK. The CDR3 is 16 residues long. V trimming: 1 base; J trimming: 2 bases; junction bases outside the gene matches: 4. The CDR3 DNA reads as TGTGCCAGCAGCCAAGGGGACAGGGTGGTCACAGATACGCAGTATTTT. This codes for CASSQGDRVVTDTQYF.

This clone was counted once. The V gene is TRBV7-2, the J gene TRBJ2-5; 7 nucleotides match TRBD1. The CDR3 length is 14 residues. Germline CDR1 and CDR2: SGHTA and FQGNSA. V was pared by 5 bases and J by 3 bases, with 6 bases of the junction left unmatched. The CDR3 DNA follows: TGTGCCAGCAGCCGGGGACAGCGTAAAGAGACCCAGTACTTC. It specifies CASSRGQRKETQYF.

This chain uses TRBV6-4 with TRBJ2-3, with 9 bases that match TRBD2. V dropped 0 bases and J dropped 2; count of bases not matched to a gene: 3. Germline values: CDR1 MRHNA, CDR2 SNTAGT. CDR3 length: 16 residues. The chain's CDR3 is CASSDSTSGFTDTQYF. The DNA of the CDR3 is TGTGCCAGCAGTGACTCGACTAGCGGATTCACAGATACGCAGTATTTT.

This chain connects TRBV7-2 to TRBJ2-1; 16 bases are a match to TRBD2. Germline trimming cut 6 bases from V and 8 bases from J; bases unmatched to any gene: 10. Germline V lookup: CDR1 SGHTA, CDR2 FQGNSA. This CDR3 contains 17 residues. CDR3 nucleotides: TGTGCCAGCAGTCTAACCGGGACTAGCGGGGGGGCTTATGAGCAGTTCTTC. This sequence encodes CASSLTGTSGGAYEQFF.

V gene TRBV9 combines with J gene TRBJ2-7, with D possibly being TRBD1 (6 bases). The V end was cut by 0 bases, the J end by 2 bases, with 12 bases between. Germline V gene data show CDR1 as SGDLS and CDR2 as YYNGEE. CDR3 length equals 15 residues. Here the CDR3 reads CASSVDQGTPYEQYF. CDR3 nucleotides: TGTGCCAGCAGCGTAGACCAGGGGACCCCCTACGAGCAGTACTTC.

The chain carries TRBV7-9 and TRBJ1-1, with TRBD1 matching over 10 bases. CDR1 is SEHNR, CDR2 FQNEAQ, per germline (reference sequence). Losses at the gene ends were 0 bases for V and 4 bases for J; bases not matched to a gene: 2. This CDR3 is built from 15 residues. This CDR3 reads CASSLATGGGTEAFF. CDR3 bases: TGTGCCAGCAGCTTAGCGACAGGGGGCGGCACTGAAGCTTTCTTT.

The V gene is TRBV28, the J gene TRBJ1-3; D perhaps matches TRBD1 (5 bases). Germline V gene lookup returns CDR1 MDHEN and CDR2 SYDVKM. The CDR3 length is 15 residues. V dropped 6 bases and J dropped 0 bases, with 12 bases sitting between them. In DNA form, the CDR3 reads TGTGCCAGCAGACAAACAGGAGGCTCTGGAAACACCATATATTTT. This translates into CASRQTGGSGNTIYF.

The chain has TRBV5-6 and TRBJ1-2; D not certain. The V end lost 0 bases, the J end lost 0 bases, and 3 bases lay between the germline ends. The CDR3 spans 13 residues. Germline V lookup: CDR1 SGHDT, CDR2 YYEEEE. The CDR3 nucleotides read TGTGCCAGCAGCTTGGACCCTAACTATGGCTACACCTTC. It specifies CASSLDPNYGYTF.

The chain uses TRBV6-1 and TRBJ1-4; no firm D call. Trimming left V 7 bases short and J 7 bases short, with 19 bases between. CDR3 length equals 15 residues. Germline lookup yields CDR1 MNHNS and CDR2 SASEGT. The CDR3 loop reads CASTLEGSHREKLFF. The DNA of the CDR3 is TGTGCCAGCACGTTGGAAGGGTCCCATCGTGAAAAACTGTTTTTT.

The rearrangement uses TRBV4-3 and TRBJ1-1; a weak D match, TRBD1 (6 bases). The CDR3 contains 15 residues. The germline gives CDR1 LGHNA, CDR2 YSLEER. V shed 2 bases and J shed 6 bases, with 16 bases lying between them. CDR3 protein: CASSQLDGGRAEAFF. The CDR3 DNA sequence: TGCGCCAGCAGCCAATTAGACGGGGGCAGGGCTGAAGCTTTCTTT.

The rearrangement uses TRBV7-9 and TRBJ1-4, with D perhaps TRBD1 (6 bases). The germline V gene has CDR1 SEHNR and CDR2 FQNEAQ (reference sequence). The CDR3 is 12 amino acids. The V and J ends lost 10 bases and 4 bases respectively, with 10 bases between them. CDR3 DNA sequence: TGTGCCACCGGGGGCGGTAATGAAAAACTGTTTTTT. This sequence encodes CATGGGNEKLFF.

The V call is TRBV30, the J call TRBJ1-5, with TRBD1 matching 7 bases. CDR3 length: 14 amino acids. Germline-derived CDR1 and CDR2 are GTSNPN and SVGIG (reference sequence). The V and J ends lost 0 bases and 3 bases, in that order; junction bases with no gene match: 2. The CDR3 loop reads CAWSVGQTNQPQHF. The CDR3 coding sequence is TGTGCCTGGAGTGTGGGACAGACCAATCAGCCCCAGCATTTT.

The V gene is TRBV5-5, the J gene TRBJ1-5; perhaps TRBD1 as D (6 bases). CDR3 length: 13 residues. Germline loops: CDR1 SGHKS, CDR2 YYEKEE (reference sequence). The V gene lost 7 bases and the J gene lost 2 bases, with 10 bases spanning the gap. DNA for the CDR3: TGTGCCAGCGAAGGGGGTCGCAATCAGCCCCAGCATTTT. Residues: CASEGGRNQPQHF.

Notes on this clone: Relative to the germline gene, one junction end is altered; a read error may explain this. The rearrangement uses TRBV7-8 and TRBJ2-2; TRBD1 matches at 7 bases. Germline V CDR1 and CDR2: SGHVS, FQNEAQ. CDR3 size: 17 residues. DNA of the CDR3: TGTGCCAGCAGCGTAGCCTTAGACAGGGATCACCCCGGGGAGCTGTTTTTT. Translated, it gives CASSVALDRDHPGELFF.

V usage is TRBV9 and J usage is TRBJ2-3; D perhaps matches TRBD1 (6 bases). The CDR3 covers 17 residues. Trimming cost V 4 bases and J 1 base, with 19 bases left between them. Germline CDR1 is SGDLS and CDR2 is YYNGEE. CDR3 in amino acids: CASSLPPDRPGTDTQYF. DNA for the CDR3: TGTGCCAGCAGCCTCCCCCCCGACAGGCCGGGCACAGATACGCAGTATTTT.

The chain joins TRBV6-5 to TRBJ2-1; D remains unclear. Germline assignment: CDR1 MNHEY and CDR2 SVGAGI. The CDR3 runs to 14 residues. V gave up 2 bases and J gave up 7 bases, with 12 bases separating them. The CDR3 loop reads CASSYHGLRNEQFF. The CDR3 DNA reads as TGTGCCAGCAGTTACCACGGGCTTCGGAATGAGCAGTTCTTC.

The chain employs TRBV5-4 and TRBJ1-2, with a weak D call TRBD1 (5 bases). The germline CDR1 and CDR2 sequences are SGHNT and YYREEE (reference sequence). The V and J ends lost 2 bases and 0 bases respectively, with 26 bases between them. This CDR3 spans 20 amino acids. DNA of the CDR3: TGTGCCAGCAGCTTAAATCCCCCGGGGGTGTGGGCCGAAGCTAACTATGGCTACACCTTC. It codes for CASSLNPPGVWAEANYGYTF.

In DNA, the CDR3 is TGTGCCAGCAACATTCGGGACAGTGCGTCTGGCTACACCTTC. It is translated as CASNIRDSASGYTF. V gene TRBV11-2 combines with J gene TRBJ1-2; 7 nucleotides align to TRBD1. The CDR3 has 14 amino acids. V gave up 7 bases and J gave up 7 bases; unmatched junction bases: 12. Germline loops: CDR1 SGHAT, CDR2 FQNNGV.

The rearrangement links TRBV5-6 to TRBJ1-2, with D uncertain. The V end was cut by 0 bases, the J end by 9 bases, with 12 bases between. The CDR3 covers 13 residues. CDR1 and CDR2 (germline): SGHDT, YYEEEE. The CDR3 bases are TGTGCCAGCAGCTTGGAAGATCTGCGGAGCTACACCTTC. Translating it yields CASSLEDLRSYTF.

The rearrangement uses TRBV7-9 and TRBJ1-1; 8 bases map to TRBD1. V dropped 4 bases and J dropped 1; count of bases not matched to a gene: 2. The germline V gene has CDR1 SEHNR and CDR2 FQNEAQ (reference sequence). There are 14 residues in the CDR3. The CDR3 spells CASSSDRGNTEAFF. The CDR3 DNA reads TGTGCCAGCAGCTCCGACAGGGGGAACACTGAAGCTTTCTTT.